Below, one T cell receptor (beta chain) is given with its context. The entry originates in a study of blood T cell repertoires in COVID-19. Study context: There were acute and convalescent COVID-19 samples, and they came from the United States, Italy and Spain. T cells, B-cell-depleted T cells, or PBMCs supplied cDNA or gDNA.

Recruited during active infection, patients (from Seattle) were subsequently followed longitudinally. In the study's own analysis: Reference gene primers were amplified, and this amplification served to estimate nucleated cell counts. The data were produced by immunoSEQ multiplex PCR, yet TCRdb's version contains in-frame clones alone and is incomplete. That table gives V, J and clone size, and the DNA gave D and trimming. The sample comprises roughly 200,000 clones, roughly 81% of which are singletons, and roughly 10% rests with the top ten. The germline gives CDR1 SGHRS, CDR2 YFSETQ. The CDR3 is made up of 15 amino acids. Trimming removed 0 bases at V and 1 base at J, with 7 bases between.

This clonotype originated in a woman older than 75 with COVID-19, enrolled during active disease. Sequenced: peripheral blood. The V call is TRBV5-1, the J call TRBJ2-2; D is unclear. CDR3 amino acids: CASSLGGRNTGELFF. CDR3 nucleotides: TGCGCCAGCAGCTTGGGTGGCAGGAACACCGGGGAGCTGTTTTTT.